The rows below give T cell receptor beta chains drawn from one sample of a study of regulatory T cells in long-lasting Graves disease. TCRdb re-derived calls from the multiplex PCR reads in MiXCR, one entry per CDR3 protein. This table holds about 560,000 distinct CDR3 sequences, 15% to 20% found once. Another study also made use of these data, one on T cells in Graves' hyperthyroidism and ophthalmopathy.

The sample here was peripheral blood mononuclear cells (PBMCs), taken at new diagnosis, from a patient treated with antithyroid drugs. The receptor set was obtained from a man aged 18 to 35 with Graves disease. Both conserved end residues are part of each CDR3. D genes are given only for firm matches. The size of a clone is reported for some rows only, either as once, few or many, or as a class for expanded clones.

TRBJ2-3 | TRBV6-2/TRBV6-3 | TRBD1 | many | CASDRGPNTDTQYF | TGTGCCAGCGACAGGGGGCCTAACACAGATACGCAGTATTTT
TRBJ2-7 | TRBV6-1 | TRBD2 | many | CASSPTTSGTPYEQYF | TGTGCCAGCAGTCCCACGACTAGCGGGACACCCTACGAGCAGTACTTC
TRBJ2-1 | TRBV7-3 | TRBD2 | few | CASSLIAGGPPNEQFF | TGTGCCAGCAGTCTAATAGCGGGAGGACCCCCCAATGAGCAGTTCTTC
TRBJ2-7 | TRBV6-1 | TRBD2 | many | CASASRGRREEGEQYF | TGTGCCAGCGCCTCCAGAGGCCGCCGGGAGGAAGGCGAGCAGTACTTC
TRBJ2-1 | TRBV4-2 | TRBD2 | NA | CASSQVGTSGSGSYNEQFF | TGTGCCAGCAGCCAAGTCGGGACTAGCGGGAGTGGCTCCTACAATGAGCAGTTCTTC
TRBJ1-2 | TRBV24-1 | TRBD1 | NA | CATSDSGTGSPSNYGYTF | TGTGCCACCAGTGATTCCGGGACAGGATCACCTTCTAACTATGGCTACACCTTC
TRBJ1-1 | TRBV11-2 | NA | many | CASRSGEGNTEAFF | TGTGCCAGCAGATCGGGGGAAGGAAACACTGAAGCTTTCTTT
TRBJ1-5 | TRBV27 | NA | many | CASSLSTVPSQPQHF | TGTGCCAGCAGTTTGTCGACGGTGCCTAGTCAGCCCCAGCATTTT
TRBJ2-1 | TRBV7-2 | TRBD2 | many | CASSLEPSGNYNEQFF | TGTGCCAGCAGCCTAGAACCCAGCGGGAACTACAATGAGCAGTTCTTC
TRBJ1-2 | TRBV11-2 | TRBD1 | few | CASSTGQGEGYGYTF | TGTGCCAGCAGCACGGGACAGGGGGAGGGTTATGGCTACACCTTC
TRBJ1-2 | TRBV13 | NA | NA | CASSSALGGDDYGYTF | TGTGCCAGCAGCTCCGCCCTCGGGGGTGACGACTATGGCTACACCTTC
TRBJ2-7 | TRBV12-3/TRBV12-4 | NA | many | CASSSVSSGHYEQYF | TGTGCCAGCAGTTCGGTTTCGTCGGGACACTACGAGCAGTACTTC
TRBJ1-1 | TRBV19 | NA | NA | CASSFSQTNTEAFF | TGTGCCAGTAGTTTCAGTCAGACGAACACTGAAGCTTTCTTT
TRBJ2-5 | TRBV9 | TRBD2 | NA | CASSALAGAGETQYF | TGTGCCAGCAGCGCCCTAGCGGGAGCGGGAGAGACCCAGTACTTC
TRBJ2-1 | TRBV4-2 | TRBD2 | NA | CASSPLVRSAGEGMTDEQFF | TGTGCCAGCAGCCCCCTCGTAAGGTCGGCGGGAGAAGGTATGACGGATGAGCAGTTCTTC
TRBJ1-4 | TRBV6-5 | TRBD1 | NA | CASSYSVSVTGQNPTNEKLFF | TGTGCCAGCAGTTATTCGGTTTCGGTGACAGGGCAAAATCCAACTAATGAAAAACTGTTTTTT
TRBJ1-2 | TRBV10-3 | NA | many | CAIKPQGGYGYTF | TGTGCCATCAAACCACAGGGAGGTTATGGCTACACCTTC
TRBJ1-6 | TRBV3-1 | NA | NA | CASSQDRRPAGSPLHF | TGTGCCAGCAGCCAAGATCGACGCCCGGCGGGTTCACCCCTCCACTTT
TRBJ1-4 | TRBV28 | NA | many | CASSLAGQSGNEKLFF | TGTGCCAGCAGTTTAGCAGGCCAATCTGGAAATGAAAAACTGTTTTTT
TRBJ2-7 | TRBV30 | NA | many | CAWGVGSYEQYF | TGTGCCTGGGGGGTTGGTTCCTACGAGCAGTACTTC
TRBJ1-5 | TRBV27 | NA | many | CASRSGGGGQPQHF | TGTGCCAGCAGGAGCGGGGGCGGCGGCCAGCCCCAGCATTTT
TRBJ2-7 | TRBV2 | NA | many | CASSEGSASRF | TGTGCCAGCAGTGAAGGGTCAGCATCACGCTTC
TRBJ1-3 | TRBV20-1 | NA | NA | CSARRDNSGNTIYF | TGCAGTGCGAGGAGGGACAACTCTGGAAACACCATATATTTT
TRBJ2-7 | TRBV7-6 | TRBD2 | many | CASSDGTTSSYEQYF | TGTGCCAGCAGCGATGGGACTACTAGCTCCTACGAGCAGTACTTC
TRBJ2-2 | TRBV20-1 | TRBD1 | NA | CSANRGQAGELFF | TGCAGTGCTAACAGGGGGCAGGCCGGGGAGCTGTTTTTT
TRBJ2-1 | TRBV6-9 | TRBD2 | few | CASSYLRTSGRLEQFF | TGTGCCAGCAGTTACTTGAGGACTAGCGGGAGGCTTGAGCAGTTCTTC
TRBJ1-2 | TRBV19 | NA | few | CASSITGQGYGYTF | TGTGCCAGTAGTATAACTGGACAAGGCTATGGCTACACCTTC
TRBJ2-2 | TRBV14 | NA | NA | CASSQILGGELFF | TGTGCCAGCAGCCAAATCCTCGGCGGGGAGCTGTTTTTT
TRBJ1-5 | TRBV24-1 | NA | many | CATSDSSGDSNQPQHF | TGTGCCACCAGTGATTCCTCCGGGGACAGCAATCAGCCCCAGCATTTT
TRBJ2-7 | TRBV12-5 | NA | many | CASGYLGAPDEQYF | TGTGCTAGTGGTTACCTCGGAGCGCCCGACGAGCAGTACTTC
TRBJ2-3 | TRBV20-1 | NA | NA | CSARLDTDTQYF | TGCAGTGCTCGACTAGACACAGATACGCAGTATTTT
TRBJ2-7 | TRBV7-3 | TRBD2 | many | CASSPGLAGVREQYF | TGTGCCAGCAGCCCGGGACTAGCGGGAGTTCGCGAGCAGTACTTC
TRBJ2-1 | TRBV30 | TRBD2 | many | CALTSGNYNEQFF | TGTGCCTTGACTAGCGGGAATTACAATGAGCAGTTCTTC
TRBJ2-5 | TRBV11-2 | NA | many | CASRAGDYQVERGTQYF | TGTGCCAGCAGGGCAGGTGATTACCAGGTCGAACGGGGGACCCAGTACTTC
TRBJ1-1 | TRBV10-3 | NA | NA | CAISDRTVKNTEAFF | TGTGCCATCAGTGATCGGACAGTAAAGAACACTGAAGCTTTCTTT
TRBJ2-5 | TRBV3-1 | TRBD2 | NA | CAIQPSGRETQYF | TGTGCCATCCAACCTAGCGGGAGGGAGACCCAGTACTTC